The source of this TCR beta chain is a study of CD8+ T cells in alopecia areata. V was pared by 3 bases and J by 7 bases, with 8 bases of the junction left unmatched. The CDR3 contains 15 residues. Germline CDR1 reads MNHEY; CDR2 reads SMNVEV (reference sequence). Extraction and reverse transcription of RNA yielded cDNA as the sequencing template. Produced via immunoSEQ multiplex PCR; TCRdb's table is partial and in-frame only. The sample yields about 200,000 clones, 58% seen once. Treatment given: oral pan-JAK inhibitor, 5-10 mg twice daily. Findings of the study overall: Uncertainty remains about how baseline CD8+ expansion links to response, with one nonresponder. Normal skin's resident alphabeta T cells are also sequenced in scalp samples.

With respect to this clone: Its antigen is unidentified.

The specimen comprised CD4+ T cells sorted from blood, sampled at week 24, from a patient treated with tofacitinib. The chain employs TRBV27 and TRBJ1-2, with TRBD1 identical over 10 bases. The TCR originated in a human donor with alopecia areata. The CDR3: CASSFTGTGASGYTF. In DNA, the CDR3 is TGTGCCAGCAGTTTCACCGGGACAGGGGCTTCTGGCTACACCTTC.